The entry below gives a single T cell receptor (beta chain) sequence along with its context. The antigen is undetermined. This entry comes from a study of CXCR3-negative and CXCR3-positive naive CD8 T cells. TRB cDNA libraries were made by UMI-labeled 5' RACE. TCRdb re-called the 5' RACE reads and catalogs CDR3 proteins one per entry, DNA excluded. This sample's clone table lists around 63,000 distinct CDR3 sequences. Study observations and caveats: CXCR3-positive naive cells carried more hydrophobic TRB CDR3s than CXCR3-negative ones.

The TCR was taken from a human donor in good health. Some clones in this sample may be carry-over from other donors' samples. The specimen was naive CXCR3+ CD8+ T cells from blood. Subset here: CD45RO-CCR7+CD27+CD95- naive CD8+ T cells expressing CXCR3 (TNR3+).

The CDR3 sequence: CASRRTLGLKETQYF. J is TRBJ2-5 and V is TRBV12-3 or TRBV12-4; TCRdb designates TRBD1, a call that cannot be tested without DNA. The CDR3 is 15 residues long.